A single sample is the source of the 13 T cell receptor beta chains below, sequenced in a study of cytomegalovirus exposure and HLA in healthy donors. The primer mix had 60 Vbeta and 13 Jbeta primers. Using immunoSEQ multiplex PCR, the repertoire was profiled, and TCRdb retains in-frame clones only, with some absent. The profile shows 150,000 to 200,000 clones, about 80% of them singletons. Sequencing was performed on PBMCs. Receptor source: a woman younger than 45 in good health and CMV-seronegative.

In its sample, this clone was seen once. The V gene is TRBV7-6, the J gene TRBJ2-7; TRBD2 matches 8 bases. CDR3 size: 15 residues. V was clipped by 5 bases and J by 2 bases; unmatched bases: 8. The germline V gene encodes CDR1 SGHVS and CDR2 FNYEAQ. The CDR3 sequence: CASSPLAGGPYEQYF. DNA of the CDR3: TGTGCCAGCAGCCCCCTTGCGGGGGGTCCCTACGAGCAGTACTTC.

The chain recombines TRBV6-6 with TRBJ1-6; 7 bases map to TRBD1. The germline gives CDR1 MNHNY, CDR2 SVGAGI (reference sequence). The ends lost 2 bases at V and 8 bases at J; junction bases unmatched: 9. There are 16 residues in the CDR3. The CDR3 region is CASSYRPQQGDSPLHF. DNA for the CDR3: TGTGCCAGCAGTTACCGACCCCAGCAGGGGGATTCACCCCTCCACTTT.

Regarding this clone: A junction boundary mismatches the germline segment, possibly from a read error. The V and J genes are TRBV19 and TRBJ1-5, with a tentative D call TRBD1 (6 bases). Germline V gene sequence: CDR1 LNHDA, CDR2 SQIVND (reference sequence). The CDR3 consists of 13 residues. The CDR3 DNA sequence: TGTGCCAGTAGTTTAGACAGGAATCAGCCCCAGCATTTT. Translated, it gives CASSLDRNQPQHF. Full variable domain (missing parts from reference TRBV19 and TRBJ1-5): DGGITQSPKYLFRKEGQNVTLSCEQNLNHDAMYWYRQDPGQGLRLIYYSQIVNDFQKGDIAEGYSVSREKKESFPLTVTSAQKNPTAFYLCASSLDRNQPQHFGDGTRLSIL.

The V gene is TRBV7-2, the J gene TRBJ1-3, with TRBD1 identical over 9 bases. Germline V gene data show CDR1 as SGHTA and CDR2 as FQGNSA. V was clipped by 3 bases and J by 2 bases; unmatched bases: 11. The CDR3 is made up of 18 amino acids. The CDR3 reads CASSLGPGQGPAGNTIYF. The DNA for the CDR3 is TGTGCCAGCAGCTTGGGGCCGGGACAGGGCCCTGCTGGAAACACCATATATTTT.

This chain uses TRBV5-1 with TRBJ2-6; 11 bases align to TRBD2. Germline assignment: CDR1 SGHRS and CDR2 YFSETQ. The CDR3 contains 17 residues. Germline trimming cut 0 bases from V and 1 base from J; bases unmatched to any gene: 0. The chain's CDR3 is CASSLGLAGSGANVLTF. The CDR3 bases are TGCGCCAGCAGCTTGGGACTAGCGGGGTCTGGGGCCAACGTCCTGACTTTC.

V gene TRBV11-2 combines with J gene TRBJ1-4; 9 nucleotides align to TRBD1. Trimming cost V 5 bases and J 5 bases; bases outside gene matches: 6. Germline CDR1 and CDR2: SGHAT and FQNNGV. CDR3 length: 15 residues. Here the CDR3 DNA reads TGTGCCAGCAGCGATACCGGGACAGGGAATGAAAAACTGTTTTTT. Its translation: CASSDTGTGNEKLFF.

In the case of this clone: This sample includes further DNA sequences coding for the same CDR3. The V and J genes are TRBV7-9 and TRBJ2-3, with D possibly matching TRBD2 (5 bases). The V and J ends lost 6 bases and 5 bases respectively, with 18 bases between them. Germline CDR1 and CDR2: SEHNR and FQNEAQ (reference sequence). This CDR3 is 15 amino acids long. Here the CDR3 DNA reads TGTGCCAGCAGGCCCCTCCCGGGTCGGGGAGATACGCAGTATTTT. This translates into CASRPLPGRGDTQYF.

The sample holds a few counts of this clone. The chain has TRBV11-1 and TRBJ2-7, with 7 bases that match TRBD1. CDR1 and CDR2 (germline): SGHAT, FQDESV (reference sequence). The CDR3 length is 12 residues. The trim removed 5 bases at V and 5 bases at J, leaving 3 bases unmatched. The CDR3 region has the DNA TGTGCCAGCAGCGCCGACAGGGACGAGCAGTACTTC. Protein product: CASSADRDEQYF.

The chain couples TRBV30 to TRBJ2-3; perhaps TRBD2 as D (7 bases). Trimming left V 4 bases short and J 6 bases short, with 14 bases between. The CDR3 totals 13 residues. Germline assignment: CDR1 GTSNPN and CDR2 SVGIG (reference sequence). CDR3 in DNA: TGTGCCTGGATTCACCGGGGGGCGGATACGCAGTATTTT. This sequence encodes CAWIHRGADTQYF.

V and J are TRBV28 and TRBJ1-1, with D possibly being TRBD1 (5 bases). With 6 bases removed from V and 0 bases from J, the gap between germline ends came to 14 bases. The CDR3 length is 15 residues. Germline loops: CDR1 MDHEN, CDR2 SYDVKM. DNA for the CDR3: TGTGCCAGCAGACGCGGGGCGGGGATGAACACTGAAGCTTTCTTT. Its translation: CASRRGAGMNTEAFF.

The CDR3 DNA reads TGTGCCAGCAGCCCCCCCCAGGGCGAGCAGTACTTC. Encoded protein: CASSPPQGEQYF. The chain links TRBV6-6 to TRBJ2-7; a weak D match, TRBD1 (5 bases). Germline CDR1 reads MNHNY; CDR2 reads SVGAGI (reference sequence). The V end was cut by 6 bases, the J end by 6 bases, with 12 bases between. This CDR3 has 12 amino acids.

The gene calls are TRBV7-6 and TRBJ2-1, with 8 bases aligning to TRBD1. Germline V gene sequence: CDR1 SGHVS, CDR2 FNYEAQ. V was pared by 0 bases and J by 7 bases, with 8 bases of the junction left unmatched. CDR3 length: 16 residues. The CDR3 here is CASSLAFATGVNEQFF. Written as DNA, the CDR3 is TGTGCCAGCAGCTTAGCCTTCGCGACAGGGGTAAATGAGCAGTTCTTC. The full variable domain, with the rest looked up from reference TRBV7-6 and TRBJ2-1, is GAGVSQSPRYKVTKRGQDVALRCDPISGHVSLYWYRQALGQGPEFLTYFNYEAQQDKSGLPNDRFSAERPEGSISTLTIQRTEQRDSAMYRCASSLAFATGVNEQFFGPGTRLTVL.

The V gene is TRBV7-2, the J gene TRBJ2-2, with TRBD2 matching over 9 bases. Germline V gene data show CDR1 as SGHTA and CDR2 as FQGNSA. V lost 5 bases to trimming and J lost 8 bases; unmatched junction nucleotides: 12. The CDR3 contains 16 residues. The CDR3 here is CASSIGREGQAGELFF. Here the CDR3 DNA reads TGTGCCAGCAGCATTGGGCGGGAGGGCCAAGCAGGGGAGCTGTTTTTT.